Listed below are T cell receptor beta chains from one sample, sequenced in a study of shared clonotypes between healthy human individuals. TCRdb's copy holds only in-frame clones and misses some; the assay was immunoSEQ multiplex PCR. The sample contains about 1.5 million clones, about 98% of which appear only once. The sequenced sample consisted of naive CD4+ T cells sorted from blood. These receptors were taken from a man aged 30 to 39 in good health. The CDR3 runs from the conserved cysteine through the conserved F or W. The order of the fields is V gene, D gene, J gene, clone size, CDR3 protein, CDR3 DNA. The D gene is left open where the match is weak. Part of the rows lack a size; the others show once, few, many or a class for expanded clones.

>TRBV11-2|NA|TRBJ2-6|NA
CASSARLRNSGANVLTF
TGTGCCAGCAGCGCGAGGCTACGGAACTCTGGGGCCAACGTCCTGACTTTC
>TRBV9|NA|TRBJ1-1|NA
CASSVVVKGETEAFF
TGTGCCAGCAGCGTAGTAGTAAAGGGCGAAACTGAAGCTTTCTTT
>TRBV7-9|TRBD1|TRBJ2-7|once
CASSLGQGPRKTASYEQYF
TGTGCCAGCAGCTTGGGACAGGGTCCGCGGAAAACGGCATCCTACGAGCAGTACTTC
>TRBV6-4|NA|TRBJ2-1|NA
CATRKNGMQFF
TGTGCCACCAGAAAAAATGGGATGCAGTTCTTC
>TRBV7-8|NA|TRBJ1-1|NA
CASSYRTEAPNTEAFF
TGTGCCAGCAGCTACCGAACCGAGGCCCCGAACACTGAAGCTTTCTTT
>TRBV7-8|NA|TRBJ1-5|NA
CASSLRVGGSNQPQHF
TGTGCCAGCAGCCTCAGGGTGGGGGGAAGCAATCAGCCCCAGCATTTT
>TRBV18|NA|TRBJ2-5|NA
CASSPSSEQETQYF
TGTGCCAGCTCACCAAGTTCTGAGCAAGAGACCCAGTACTTC
>TRBV29-1|NA|TRBJ2-7|NA
CSVQDGSYEQYF
TGCAGCGTCCAGGACGGGTCCTACGAGCAGTACTTC
>TRBV11-2|TRBD1|TRBJ1-2|once
CASSSIQGAGGYTF
TGTGCCAGCAGCTCGATCCAGGGGGCGGGTGGCTACACCTTC
>TRBV5-6|NA|TRBJ1-5|NA
CASSLSGGGNQPQHF
TGTGCCAGCAGCTTGTCGGGAGGGGGCAATCAGCCCCAGCATTTT
>TRBV7-7|NA|TRBJ2-1|NA
CASSISGLYNEQFF
TGTGCCAGCAGCATTAGCGGCTTGTACAATGAGCAGTTCTTC
>TRBV30|NA|TRBJ1-1|NA
CAWSPLGPRNTEAFF
TGTGCCTGGAGTCCCTTGGGCCCGAGGAACACTGAAGCTTTCTTT
>TRBV6-1|TRBD1|TRBJ2-2|NA
CASTDRSRNTGELFF
TGTGCCAGCACGGACAGGTCTCGGAACACCGGGGAGCTGTTTTTT
>TRBV28|NA|TRBJ2-7|NA
CASSLSQGGYEQYF
TGTGCCAGCAGTTTATCCCAGGGGGGCTACGAGCAGTACTTC
>TRBV5-1|TRBD1|TRBJ1-1|NA
CASSPGQGMLIGMNTEAFF
TGCGCCAGCAGCCCAGGACAGGGGATGCTTATAGGGATGAACACTGAAGCTTTCTTT
>TRBV28|TRBD1|TRBJ1-1|NA
CASSPYLRTGGIEAFF
TGTGCCAGCAGTCCGTATCTCCGGACAGGGGGTATTGAAGCTTTCTTT
>TRBV11-2|NA|TRBJ2-3|NA
CASSFRDRTDTQYF
TGTGCCAGCAGCTTCCGGGACCGCACAGATACGCAGTATTTT
>TRBV28|NA|TRBJ1-2|NA
CASSFPDSYGYTF
TGTGCCAGCAGTTTCCCGGACAGCTATGGCTACACCTTC
>TRBV14|NA|TRBJ2-3|once
CASSQVGSPDTQYF
TGTGCCAGCAGCCAAGTCGGGAGCCCAGATACGCAGTATTTT
>TRBV11-2|NA|TRBJ2-7|NA
CASSGGSPYEQYF
TGTGCCAGCAGCGGCGGTTCTCCCTACGAGCAGTACTTC
>TRBV29-1|TRBD1|TRBJ2-3|NA
CSTRQGPDTQYF
TGCAGCACCAGACAGGGTCCAGATACGCAGTATTTT
>TRBV9|NA|TRBJ2-1|NA
CASSVGRIYNEQFF
TGTGCCAGCAGCGTAGGAAGGATCTACAATGAGCAGTTCTTC
>TRBV7-8|NA|TRBJ2-2|NA
CASSLVLTGELFF
TGTGCCAGCAGCTTAGTGCTAACCGGGGAGCTGTTTTTT
>TRBV5-6|NA|TRBJ2-2|NA
CASSLRFSGGELFF
TGTGCCAGCAGCTTGCGGTTCAGCGGGGGGGAGCTGTTTTTT
>TRBV11-1|TRBD2|TRBJ2-7|NA
CASSPGLAGVDEQYF
TGTGCCAGCAGCCCCGGACTAGCGGGAGTGGACGAGCAGTACTTC
>TRBV29-1|NA|TRBJ2-1|NA
CSVVPPATSYNEQFF
TGCAGCGTTGTGCCTCCCGCGACTAGCTACAATGAGCAGTTCTTC
>TRBV6-6|TRBD1|TRBJ2-2|NA
CASTWTGVSGELFF
TGTGCCAGCACTTGGACAGGGGTCTCCGGGGAGCTGTTTTTT
>TRBV28|NA|TRBJ1-3|NA
CASIGSGNTIYF
TGTGCCAGCATCGGCTCTGGAAACACCATATATTTT
>TRBV11-3|NA|TRBJ2-3|NA
CASSLGDGVMADTQYF
TGTGCCAGCAGCTTAGGGGACGGGGTTATGGCAGATACGCAGTATTTT
>TRBV28|NA|TRBJ1-2|NA
CASSLTAANYGYTF
TGTGCCAGCAGTTTAACGGCAGCTAACTATGGCTACACCTTC
>TRBV28|NA|TRBJ2-2|NA
CASGRKVVLPGELFF
TGTGCCAGCGGACGCAAGGTCGTTCTGCCCGGGGAGCTGTTTTTT
>TRBV5-1|TRBD2|TRBJ2-5|NA
CASSVLTSGKGETQYF
TGCGCCAGCAGCGTACTGACTAGCGGGAAAGGAGAGACCCAGTACTTC
>TRBV11-2|NA|TRBJ2-1|NA
CASSPSVAYNEQFF
TGTGCCAGCAGCCCCAGCGTCGCCTACAATGAGCAGTTCTTC
>TRBV7-9|TRBD2|TRBJ2-2|NA
CASSLVLAGGSLTGELFF
TGTGCCAGCAGCTTAGTATTAGCGGGAGGCTCGCTCACCGGGGAGCTGTTTTTT
>TRBV20-1|NA|TRBJ2-3|NA
CSAQEGSTQYF
TGCAGTGCCCAGGAAGGGAGTACGCAGTATTTT